This entry lists 19 T cell receptor beta chains sequenced from one sample in a study of blood T cell repertoires in COVID-19. Some clones are missing from TCRdb's copy, which holds only in-frame ones; the method was immunoSEQ multiplex PCR. The table includes 130,000 to 150,000 clones, over 80% detected once. The sample taken for sequencing was peripheral blood. All receptors come from a man between 50 and 59 years old who had recovered from COVID-19.

The CDR3 sequence: CASSNIYNEQFF. CDR3 nucleotide sequence: TGTGCCAGCAGTAACATTTACAATGAGCAGTTCTTC. The chain uses TRBV6-2 or TRBV6-3 and TRBJ2-1; D not resolved. Germline CDR1 is MNHEY and CDR2 is SVGEGT. The ends were cut back, 5 bases at V and 4 bases at J, with 6 bases in the middle. This CDR3 is 12 amino acids long.

V gene TRBV3-1 (or the pseudogene TRBV3-2) combines with J gene TRBJ2-1; D remains ambiguous. From germline, CDR1 is LGHDT and CDR2 YNNKEL (reference sequence). The CDR3 contains 12 residues. Trimming stripped 4 bases from V and 3 bases from J, with 4 bases between. The CDR3 region is CASSPRYNEQFF. CDR3 DNA sequence: TGTGCCAGCAGCCCCCGCTACAATGAGCAGTTCTTC.

Here the CDR3 DNA reads TGTGCCAGCAGCGCGGGGGGACGCAGGGACACAGATACGCAGTATTTT. Protein product: CASSAGGRRDTDTQYF. The chain employs TRBV9 and TRBJ2-3; 7 nucleotides line up with TRBD2. Germline assignment: CDR1 SGDLS and CDR2 YYNGEE. Trimming at V came to 3 bases and at J to 2 bases, leaving 9 bases not matched to a gene. This CDR3 contains 16 residues.

Notes on this clone: The germline gene is not matched at one end of the junction; a read error may be the cause. V is TRBV19 and J is TRBJ1-2; TRBD1 matches 7 bases. The CDR3 is 15 residues long. The germline V gene has CDR1 LNHDA and CDR2 SQIVND (reference sequence). The CDR3 is CASSVDPGQFGGYTF. CDR3 in DNA: TGTGCCAGTAGTGTAGACCCGGGACAGTTCGGCGGCTACACCTTC.

This chain joins TRBV7-2 and TRBJ2-5; 8 bases map to TRBD1. Germline V gives CDR1 SGHTA, CDR2 FQGNSA. J gave up 4 bases and V 6 bases, and 4 bases lay outside the gene matches. CDR3 length: 13 residues. The CDR3 coding sequence is TGTGCCAGCAGACCAGGGGGCGGAGAGACCCAGTACTTC. Translated, it gives CASRPGGGETQYF.

This clone has a count of ten or more. The chain recombines TRBV11-3 with TRBJ2-2, with D unresolved. Germline V gene lookup returns CDR1 SGHNT and CDR2 YENEEA. V was cut by 5 bases and J by 7 bases, with 8 bases left in between. The CDR3 runs 12 residues. This CDR3 is CASSQVGGELFF. In DNA, the CDR3 is TGTGCCAGCAGCCAGGTGGGCGGGGAGCTGTTTTTT.

This clone has only one observation. The chain joins TRBV10-3 to TRBJ1-2; D ambiguous. Germline V gives CDR1 ENHRY, CDR2 SYGVKD. V was trimmed by 2 bases and J by 3 bases, leaving 13 bases between them. There are 15 residues in the CDR3. The CDR3 protein is CAISEGEGRDYGYTF. Here the CDR3 DNA reads TGTGCCATCAGTGAGGGAGAGGGCCGGGACTATGGCTACACCTTC.

V usage is TRBV6-1 and J usage is TRBJ2-7; 9 nucleotides agree with TRBD2. There are 15 residues in the CDR3. V was clipped by 3 bases and J by 2 bases; unmatched bases: 5. The germline V gene has CDR1 MNHNS and CDR2 SASEGT. As DNA, the CDR3 is TGTGCCAGCAGTGAGCTAGCGGGGATACCCTACGAGCAGTACTTC. Amino acids: CASSELAGIPYEQYF.

The rearrangement uses TRBV5-5 and TRBJ2-7; TRBD1 aligns across 9 bases. Germline CDR1 reads SGHKS; CDR2 reads YYEKEE (reference sequence). J lost 2 bases, V lost 0 bases, and 9 bases had no gene match. The CDR3 totals 17 residues. The CDR3 nucleotides read TGTGCCAGCAGCTTGGGGTGGGAGTGGGACAGGGCCTACGAGCAGTACTTC. Its translation is CASSLGWEWDRAYEQYF.

This clone was observed a single time. Other DNA sequences in this sample translate to the same CDR3. The chain recombines TRBV6-5 with TRBJ1-1; no clear D. Germline V gene sequence: CDR1 MNHEY, CDR2 SVGAGI. The V gene lost 0 bases and the J gene lost 1 base, with 9 bases spanning the gap. This CDR3 is built from 15 residues. CDR3: CASSYSGRSNTEAFF. The CDR3 coding sequence is TGTGCCAGCAGTTACTCGGGCAGGTCGAACACTGAAGCTTTCTTT.

This clone came up once. The chain employs TRBV7-6 and TRBJ2-1; D possibly corresponds to TRBD2 (5 bases). In germline, CDR1 is SGHVS, CDR2 FNYEAQ. CDR3 length: 14 amino acids. Trimming stripped 3 bases from V and 8 bases from J, with 14 bases between. CDR3 coding DNA: TGTGCCAGCAGCTTGACAAGGACTTATGATGAGCAGTTCTTC. Residues: CASSLTRTYDEQFF.

The chain joins TRBV28 to TRBJ2-1; TRBD1 aligns across 10 bases. The CDR3 is 16 amino acids. From germline, CDR1 is MDHEN and CDR2 SYDVKM. V was clipped by 5 bases and J by 4 bases; unmatched bases: 8. The CDR3 region is CASSLGDRGRYNEQFF. The CDR3, as DNA: TGTGCCAGCAGTCTAGGGGACAGGGGCCGTTACAATGAGCAGTTCTTC.

The V and J genes are TRBV3-1 (or the pseudogene TRBV3-2) and TRBJ2-7; 7 bases line up with TRBD1. Germline V gene data show CDR1 as LGHDT and CDR2 as YNNKEL (reference sequence). The junction had 10 bases not matched to a gene; V was cut back by 4 bases and J by 4 bases. The CDR3 length is 15 residues. This chain's CDR3 is CASSPGSRGLYEQYF. The CDR3 DNA follows: TGTGCCAGCAGCCCAGGGAGCAGGGGGTTATACGAGCAGTACTTC.

The gene calls are TRBV5-8 and TRBJ2-7, with TRBD1 matching over 7 bases. Germline V gene sequence: CDR1 SGHTS, CDR2 YDEGEE. The CDR3 spans 14 residues. V was pared by 6 bases and J by 2 bases, with 8 bases of the junction left unmatched. CDR3 loop: CASIRDRETYEQYF. The CDR3 coding sequence is TGTGCCAGCATCCGGGACAGAGAGACCTACGAGCAGTACTTC. The complete variable domain, with remaining parts taken from reference TRBV5-8 and TRBJ2-7, reads EAGVTQSPTHLIKTRGQQATLRCSPISGHTSVYWYQQALGLGLQFLLWYDEGEERNRGNFPPRFSGRQFPNYSSELNVNALELEDSALYLCASIRDRETYEQYFGPGTRLTVT.

The chain uses TRBV28 and TRBJ1-4, with 8 bases matching TRBD1. V gave up 6 bases and J gave up 8 bases; unmatched junction bases: 11. The CDR3 runs to 15 residues. Germline lookup yields CDR1 MDHEN and CDR2 SYDVKM. The CDR3 DNA follows: TGTGCCAGCAGCATACTCCAGGGGGCGAGCGAAAAACTGTTTTTT. Its translation: CASSILQGASEKLFF.

V and J are TRBV7-2 and TRBJ1-2, with 10 bases matching TRBD1. Germline assignment: CDR1 SGHTA and CDR2 FQGNSA. The CDR3 has 17 amino acids. The V gene end was trimmed by 1 base and the J gene end by 4 bases; junction bases not matched to a gene: 9. The CDR3 DNA follows: TGTGCCAGCAGCTTAGGGGACAGGGGTCCCTCTTCCTATGGCTACACCTTC. Translating it yields CASSLGDRGPSSYGYTF.

This chain joins TRBV15 and TRBJ1-2, with D possibly matching TRBD1 (6 bases). The CDR3 length is 13 residues. Germline-derived CDR1 and CDR2 are LNHNV and YYDKDF (reference sequence). V lost 5 bases to trimming and J lost 6 bases, with 13 bases between them. As DNA, the CDR3 is TGTGCCACCAGCGCCTACCCAGGGGATGGCTACACCTTC. Translated: CATSAYPGDGYTF.

V gene TRBV7-2 combines with J gene TRBJ1-4, with D possibly matching TRBD1 (6 bases). Germline CDR1 reads SGHTA; CDR2 reads FQGNSA. The CDR3 runs to 14 residues. V gave up 5 bases and J gave up 4 bases, with 11 bases separating them. CDR3 coding DNA: TGTGCCAGCAGCCCGAGGACAGATAATGAAAAACTGTTTTTT. Amino acids: CASSPRTDNEKLFF.

The chain's CDR3 is CASRGSVNTEAFF. The CDR3 DNA sequence: TGTGCCAGCCGGGGGTCCGTGAACACTGAAGCTTTCTTT. V is TRBV11-2 and J is TRBJ1-1; D might be TRBD1 (5 bases). Looked up from germline, CDR1 is SGHAT and CDR2 is FQNNGV. The V and J ends lost 8 bases and 0 bases respectively, with 10 bases between them. The CDR3 runs 13 residues.